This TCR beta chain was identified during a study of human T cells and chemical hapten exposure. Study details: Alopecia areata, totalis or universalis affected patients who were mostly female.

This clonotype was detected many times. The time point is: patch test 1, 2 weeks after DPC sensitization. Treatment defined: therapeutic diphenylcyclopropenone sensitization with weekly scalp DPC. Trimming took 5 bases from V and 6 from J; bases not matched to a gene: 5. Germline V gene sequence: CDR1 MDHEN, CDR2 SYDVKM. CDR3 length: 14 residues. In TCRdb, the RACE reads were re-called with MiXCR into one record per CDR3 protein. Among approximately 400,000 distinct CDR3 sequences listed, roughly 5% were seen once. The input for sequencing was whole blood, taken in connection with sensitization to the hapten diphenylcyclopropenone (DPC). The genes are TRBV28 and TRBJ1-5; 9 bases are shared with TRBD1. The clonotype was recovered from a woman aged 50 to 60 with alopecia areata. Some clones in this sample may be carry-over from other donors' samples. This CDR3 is CASSRQGDGQPQHF. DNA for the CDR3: TGTGCCAGCAGTCGACAGGGGGACGGTCAGCCCCAGCATTTT.